This record concerns one T cell receptor beta chain sequence. The data stem from a study of tumor-infiltrating lymphocytes in oesophageal squamous cell carcinoma. Each CDR3 protein is one row after TCRdb ran MiXCR on the PCR reads. This table has under 15,000 distinct CDR3 sequences, around 49% appearing once. The CDR3 extends over 11 amino acids. In germline, CDR1 is SGHVS, CDR2 FNYEAQ. This TCR was sampled from a female donor with esophageal squamous cell carcinoma. Material: esophageal tumor tissue. The V and J genes are TRBV7-6 and TRBJ2-6; D is uncertain. The J call may be incorrect, as the DNA end agrees better with TRBJ2-1. The CDR3 region has the DNA TGTGCCAGCAGCTTAGTGGACGAGCAGTTCTTC. Its translation: CASSLVDEQFF.